Listed here are 6 T cell receptor beta chains from one sample, sequenced in a study of response to subunit inactivated influenza vaccine. TCRdb processed the RT-PCR reads anew with MiXCR; each CDR3 protein has one entry. Of about 500,000 distinct CDR3 sequences listed, approximately 15% are singletons. The sample consisted of CD4+ T cells sorted from PBMCs, taken 23 to 25 months after vaccination. The source of these receptors is a man between 50 and 69 years old who received an inactivated influenza vaccine.

The V and J genes are TRBV5-1 and TRBJ2-7, with D possibly being TRBD2 (5 bases). The CDR3 is made up of 14 amino acids. Germline CDR1 SGHRS, CDR2 YFSETQ. Trimming took off 0 bases at V and 5 bases at J, with 12 bases between the two ends. The CDR3 nucleotides are TGCGCCAGCAGCTTGGGGTTTCGGGGTGACGAGCAGTACTTC. Its protein is CASSLGFRGDEQYF. The full variable domain, with the rest looked up from reference TRBV5-1 and TRBJ2-7, is KAGVTQTPRYLIKTRGQQVTLSCSPISGHRSVSWYQQTPGQGLQFLFEYFSETQRNKGNFPGRFSGRQFSNSRSEMNVSTLELGDSALYLCASSLGFRGDEQYFGPGTRLTVT.

The chain couples TRBV27 to TRBJ1-1; a weak D match, TRBD1 (6 bases). Trimming removed 6 bases from V and 6 bases from J, with 17 bases in between. Germline V gives CDR1 MNHEY, CDR2 SMNVEV (reference sequence). CDR3 length: 14 amino acids. CDR3 sequence reads: CASRRQAPGAEAFF. The DNA for the CDR3 is TGTGCCAGCAGGCGACAGGCCCCAGGGGCTGAAGCTTTCTTT.

This chain uses TRBV28 with TRBJ2-7; perhaps TRBD1 as D (6 bases). V dropped 6 bases and J dropped 3 bases, with 12 bases sitting between them. From germline, CDR1 is MDHEN and CDR2 SYDVKM. The CDR3 runs to 13 residues. The CDR3 region is CASRSGQLYEQYF. Written as DNA, the CDR3 is TGTGCCAGCAGGTCGGGACAACTCTACGAGCAGTACTTC.

The chain couples TRBV6-2 or TRBV6-3 to TRBJ2-7; 8 nucleotides match TRBD1. The germline gives CDR1 MNHEY, CDR2 SVGEGT. The CDR3 has 15 residues. Losses at the gene ends were 2 bases for V and 4 bases for J; bases not matched to a gene: 7. The CDR3 is CASSYVGQALYEQYF. The DNA of the CDR3 is TGTGCCAGCAGTTACGTGGGACAGGCCCTATACGAGCAGTACTTC.

The chain has TRBV7-2 and TRBJ1-1; TRBD1 might be the D (5 bases). V was trimmed by 0 bases and J by 3 bases, leaving 8 bases between them. The CDR3 is made up of 14 amino acids. Germline V gene data show CDR1 as SGHTA and CDR2 as FQGNSA. The CDR3, as DNA: TGTGCCAGCAGCTTAGCCATGGGGGACACTGAAGCTTTCTTT. The encoded protein is CASSLAMGDTEAFF.

This chain connects TRBV7-9 to TRBJ2-5; perhaps TRBD1 as D (6 bases). The V gene's germline CDR1 is SEHNR and CDR2 FQNEAQ (reference sequence). The germline V and J ends were trimmed by 1 base and 3 bases, with 9 bases remaining between them. The CDR3 has 14 amino acids. The CDR3 DNA sequence: TGTGCCAGCAGCTTAGACAGGGCGGAAGAGACCCAGTACTTC. Amino acids: CASSLDRAEETQYF. Looking up the rest from reference TRBV7-9 and TRBJ2-5 gives the full variable domain: DTGVSQNPRHKITKRGQNVTFRCDPISEHNRLYWYRQTLGQGPEFLTYFQNEAQLEKSRLLSDRFSAERPKGSFSTLEIQRTEQGDSAMYLCASSLDRAEETQYFGPGTRLLVL.